This T cell receptor (beta chain) was obtained from a study of blood T cell repertoires in COVID-19. As handled by the study authors: Scientists estimated how many nucleated cells there were by amplifying reference gene primers. Produced via immunoSEQ multiplex PCR; TCRdb's table is partial and in-frame only. For V, J and clone size, that table is used; D and trimming come from the DNA. There are some 240,000 clones in the sample; around 90% occur only once, and about 7% lies in the top ten. CDR3 length: 18 residues. The ends lost 3 bases at V and 5 bases at J; junction bases unmatched: 17. Germline V gives CDR1 SGHRS, CDR2 YFSETQ.

The clonotype originates from a man aged 60 to 69 who had recovered from COVID-19. J is TRBJ2-5 and V is TRBV5-1, with 9 nucleotides matching TRBD1. Specimen: peripheral blood. The CDR3 DNA reads as TGCGCCAGCAGCTCATTACCGGGACAGGGAGGGGGTCCGGAGACCCAGTACTTC. Protein: CASSSLPGQGGGPETQYF.